Sequencing of this TCR beta chain was carried out in a study of shared T cell receptors in the human thymus. Trimming removed 3 bases at V and 3 bases at J, with 15 bases between. In germline, CDR1 is MDHEN, CDR2 SYDVKM. This CDR3 comprises 16 residues. Produced via immunoSEQ multiplex PCR; TCRdb's table is partial and in-frame only. There are about 380,000 clones in the sample; 95% occur only once, and about 0.02% lies in the top ten. The sequenced sample was thymocytes. The TCR sequence derives from a human donor. The rearrangement uses TRBV28 and TRBJ2-1; a possible D gene is TRBD1 (5 bases). CDR3 loop: CASSFHRQPYYNEQFF. The CDR3 nucleotides read TGTGCCAGCAGTTTCCACCGACAGCCCTACTACAATGAGCAGTTCTTC.